This is a list of T cell receptor beta chains from one sample in a study of a mutant IDH1 vaccine in newly diagnosed glioma. This table comes from immunoSEQ multiplex PCR, and its TCRdb copy is limited to in-frame clones, with some not included. The sample carries 60,000 or so clones, over 80% recorded once. Antigens of these TCRs are unknown. The starting material was PBMCs, obtained from a glioma patient whose treatment included an IDH1 peptide vaccine. These receptors were collected from a woman aged 40 to 50 with glioma. Each CDR3 is given with its conserved first and last residue. The D gene is left open where the match is weak. Clone size is not always given. Where it is, it says once, few, many or a class for expanded clones.

cdr3_length,j_call,v_call,clone_size,d_call,cdr3_aa,cdr3_nt
19,TRBJ1-5,TRBV5-1,NA,NA,CASSLALGPLPYSNQPQHF,TGCGCCAGCAGCTTGGCCCTAGGCCCCTTGCCTTATAGCAATCAGCCCCAGCATTTT
16,TRBJ2-2,TRBV2,NA,TRBD2,CASSERSGGVGGELFF,TGTGCCAGCAGTGAAAGAAGCGGGGGGGTAGGCGGGGAGCTGTTTTTT
16,TRBJ2-1,TRBV5-5,NA,NA,CASSPTPIYGDNEQFF,TGTGCCAGCAGCCCTACCCCTATTTATGGGGACAATGAGCAGTTCTTC
13,TRBJ1-2,TRBV6-5,NA,NA,CASTPGTGFGYTF,TGTGCCAGCACCCCCGGAACAGGGTTTGGCTACACCTTC
16,TRBJ2-4,TRBV4-1,NA,NA,CASSQTPPPAKNIQYF,TGCGCCAGCAGCCAGACTCCACCTCCGGCCAAAAACATTCAGTACTTC
15,TRBJ2-1,TRBV6-5,NA,NA,CASSYGRGNPNEQFF,TGTGCCAGCAGTTATGGGCGGGGAAACCCTAATGAGCAGTTCTTC
16,TRBJ2-1,TRBV5-1,NA,NA,CASSLAGTAAYNEQFF,TGCGCCAGCAGCTTGGCCGGGACTGCAGCCTACAATGAGCAGTTCTTC
16,TRBJ1-5,TRBV7-8,few,TRBD1,CASSLRDREGNQPQHF,TGTGCCAGCAGCTTAAGGGACAGGGAAGGCAATCAGCCCCAGCATTTT
15,TRBJ2-7,TRBV4-1,NA,NA,CASSQRSGLIYEQYF,TGCGCCAGCAGCCAACGTAGCGGTCTCATCTACGAGCAGTACTTC
14,TRBJ1-1,TRBV15,NA,NA,CATGLGLGHTEAFF,TGTGCCACGGGTCTGGGGCTCGGTCACACTGAAGCTTTCTTT
13,TRBJ1-4,TRBV6-1,NA,TRBD1,CASASGGFEKLFF,TGTGCCAGCGCGTCAGGGGGCTTTGAAAAACTGTTTTTT
13,TRBJ2-2,TRBV6-1,NA,NA,CASSEDEVGELFF,TGTGCCAGCAGTGAAGATGAGGTCGGGGAGCTGTTTTTT
16,TRBJ1-1,TRBV14,NA,NA,CASSQGLGRGVSEAFF,TGTGCCAGCAGCCAAGGATTGGGGCGGGGTGTCTCCGAAGCTTTCTTT
15,TRBJ2-3,TRBV14,NA,NA,CASQMGGALGDTQYF,TGTGCCAGCCAGATGGGGGGGGCTCTTGGAGATACGCAGTATTTT
15,TRBJ2-3,TRBV5-4,NA,NA,CASREGGGRRDTQYF,TGTGCCAGCAGAGAAGGGGGGGGCCGGAGGGATACGCAGTATTTT
14,TRBJ2-2,TRBV2,NA,NA,CASSATGNTGELFF,TGTGCCAGCAGCGCAACAGGGAACACCGGGGAGCTGTTTTTT
15,TRBJ2-7,TRBV4-1,NA,TRBD2,CASSQDSGRAWEQYF,TGCGCCAGCAGCCAAGATAGCGGGAGGGCCTGGGAGCAGTACTTC
15,TRBJ2-2,TRBV2,once,NA,CASSWGGRGTGELFF,TGTGCCAGCAGTTGGGGGGGCCGGGGCACCGGGGAGCTGTTTTTT
14,TRBJ2-3,TRBV7-9,NA,TRBD2,CASSSHGRHDTQYF,TGTGCCAGCAGCAGCCACGGGAGGCACGATACGCAGTATTTT
15,TRBJ1-1,TRBV19,NA,TRBD1,CASSRQWDRGTEAFF,TGTGCCAGTAGTAGGCAGTGGGACAGGGGCACTGAAGCTTTCTTT
15,TRBJ2-1,TRBV10-1,NA,TRBD1,CASSDPGTGIDEQFF,TGCGCCAGCAGTGACCCCGGGACAGGGATCGATGAGCAGTTCTTC
13,TRBJ1-2,TRBV5-1,few,NA,CASSGWANYGYTF,TGCGCCAGCAGCGGATGGGCTAACTATGGCTACACCTTC
16,TRBJ1-1,TRBV7-9,NA,NA,CASSPLGGGPNTEAFF,TGTGCCAGCAGTCCTCTGGGGGGGGGACCGAACACTGAAGCTTTCTTT
11,TRBJ1-5,TRBV5-8,NA,NA,CASSLGRPQHF,TGTGCCAGCAGCTTGGGAAGGCCCCAGCATTTT
15,TRBJ2-5,TRBV6-6,few,NA,CASSYPLRDMETQYF,TGTGCCAGCAGTTACCCCCTCAGGGATATGGAGACCCAGTACTTC
13,TRBJ2-7,TRBV5-6,NA,TRBD1,CASSRGQAYEQYF,TGTGCCAGCAGCCGCGGACAGGCCTACGAGCAGTACTTC
19,TRBJ2-3,TRBV5-1,NA,TRBD1,CASSRRTGGKNSHTDTQYF,TGCGCCAGCAGCCGAAGGACAGGGGGCAAAAACTCACACACAGATACGCAGTATTTT
15,TRBJ1-1,TRBV7-8,NA,TRBD1,CASSSYRGLDTEAFF,TGTGCCAGCAGCTCGTACAGGGGTTTGGACACTGAAGCTTTCTTT
14,TRBJ1-2,TRBV11-2,NA,NA,CASSFSQAHYGYTF,TGTGCCAGCAGCTTTTCCCAGGCTCACTATGGCTACACCTTC
14,TRBJ2-2,TRBV14,NA,TRBD2,CASSQVAGPGELFF,TGTGCCAGCAGCCAAGTAGCGGGTCCCGGGGAGCTGTTTTTT
14,TRBJ2-7,TRBV7-9,NA,NA,CASSGELGNYEQYF,TGTGCCAGCAGCGGGGAACTCGGAAACTACGAGCAGTACTTC
17,TRBJ1-1,TRBV11-2,few,TRBD1,CASSLGPGQGWGTEAFF,TGTGCCAGCAGCTTAGGACCGGGACAGGGTTGGGGCACTGAAGCTTTCTTT
19,TRBJ2-5,TRBV10-2,NA,TRBD2,CASSGPRTSGRSLQETQYF,TGCGCCAGCAGTGGTCCGAGGACTAGCGGGAGGAGCCTTCAAGAGACCCAGTACTTC
17,TRBJ1-2,TRBV11-3,NA,NA,CASSLDRGEGSLYGYTF,TGTGCCAGCAGCTTAGATAGAGGGGAAGGATCCCTATATGGCTACACCTTC
10,TRBJ1-1,TRBV29-1,NA,NA,CSVWSDEAFF,TGCAGCGTCTGGTCGGACGAAGCTTTCTTT
14,TRBJ1-1,TRBV25-1,few,NA,CASSESGRHTEAFF,TGTGCCAGCAGTGAATCGGGCAGACACACTGAAGCTTTCTTT
14,TRBJ1-1,TRBV4-3,NA,NA,CASSQDLGTPEAFF,TGCGCCAGCAGCCAAGATTTGGGCACCCCTGAAGCTTTCTTT
13,TRBJ1-1,TRBV28,NA,NA,CASRRRVGTEAFF,TGTGCCAGCAGACGACGGGTTGGCACTGAAGCTTTCTTT